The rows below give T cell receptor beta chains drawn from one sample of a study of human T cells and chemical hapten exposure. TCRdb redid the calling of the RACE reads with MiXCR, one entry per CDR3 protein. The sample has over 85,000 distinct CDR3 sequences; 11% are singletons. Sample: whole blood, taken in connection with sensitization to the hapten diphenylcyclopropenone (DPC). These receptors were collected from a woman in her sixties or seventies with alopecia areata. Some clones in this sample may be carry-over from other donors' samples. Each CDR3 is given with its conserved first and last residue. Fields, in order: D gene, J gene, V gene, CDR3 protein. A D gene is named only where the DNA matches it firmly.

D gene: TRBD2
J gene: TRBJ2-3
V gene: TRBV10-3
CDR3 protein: CAISEVIAGGLDTQYF

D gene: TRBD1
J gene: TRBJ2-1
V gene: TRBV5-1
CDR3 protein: CASSLGAPGQPYNEQFF

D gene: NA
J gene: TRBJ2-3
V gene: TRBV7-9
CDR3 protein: CASSSYGTATDTQYF

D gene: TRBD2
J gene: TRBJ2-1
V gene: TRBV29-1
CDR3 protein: CSTPGTSGGYSYNEQFF

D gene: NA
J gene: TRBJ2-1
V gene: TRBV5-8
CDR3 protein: CASSWVPYNEQFF

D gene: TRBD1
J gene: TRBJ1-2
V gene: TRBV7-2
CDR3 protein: CASSFTGGNYGYTF

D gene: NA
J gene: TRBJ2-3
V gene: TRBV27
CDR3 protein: CASSLGGPWADTQYF

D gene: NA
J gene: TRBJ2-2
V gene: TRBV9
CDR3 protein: CASSVVAGGLLAGELFF

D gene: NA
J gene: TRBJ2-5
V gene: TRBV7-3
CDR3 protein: CASSLSGEAQYF

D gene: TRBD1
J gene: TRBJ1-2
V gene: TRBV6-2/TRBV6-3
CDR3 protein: CASSKMPGQGAYGYTF

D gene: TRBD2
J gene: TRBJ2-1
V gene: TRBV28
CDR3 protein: CASTSGSGGAWYNEQFF

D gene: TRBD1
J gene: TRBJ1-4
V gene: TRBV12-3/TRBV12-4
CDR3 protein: CASSFLGQGAEKLFF

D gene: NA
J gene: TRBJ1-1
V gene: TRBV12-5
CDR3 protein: CAIGLVPGGSGGTFF

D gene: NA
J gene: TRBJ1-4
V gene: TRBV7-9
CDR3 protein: CASSSEGVEKLFF

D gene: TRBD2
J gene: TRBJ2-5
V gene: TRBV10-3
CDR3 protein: CAINGASGGTQYF

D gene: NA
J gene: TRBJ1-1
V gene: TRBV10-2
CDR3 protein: CASSETTGTEAFF

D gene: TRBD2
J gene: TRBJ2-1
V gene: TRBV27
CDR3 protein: CASNSWGGFYNEQFF

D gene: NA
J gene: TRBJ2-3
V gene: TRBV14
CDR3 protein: CASSQVAAGTQYF

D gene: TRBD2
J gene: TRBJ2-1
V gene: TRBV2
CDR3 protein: CASSEHPAGNSDEQFF

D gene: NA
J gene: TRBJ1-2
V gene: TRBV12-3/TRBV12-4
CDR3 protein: CASSLRSGNYGYTF

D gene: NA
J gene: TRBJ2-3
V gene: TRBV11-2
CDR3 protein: CASSSLEGSSTDTQYF

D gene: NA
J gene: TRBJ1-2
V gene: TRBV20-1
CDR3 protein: CSARETGYYGYTF

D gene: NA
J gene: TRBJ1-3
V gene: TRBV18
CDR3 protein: CASSPSSSPPSGNTIYF

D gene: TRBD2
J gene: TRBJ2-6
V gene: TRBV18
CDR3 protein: CASSPLNLAGGPGANVLTF

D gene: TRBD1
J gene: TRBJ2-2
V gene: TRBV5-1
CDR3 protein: CASSEWDSYTGELFF

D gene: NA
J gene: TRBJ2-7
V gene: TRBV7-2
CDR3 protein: CASSSGQGVYEQYF

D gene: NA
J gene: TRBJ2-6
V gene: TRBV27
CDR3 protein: CASWTPHQMGANVLTF

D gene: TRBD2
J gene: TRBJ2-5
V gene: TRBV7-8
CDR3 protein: CASSLGRRGGLAETQYF

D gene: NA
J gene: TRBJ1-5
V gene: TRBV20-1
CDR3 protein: CSAREGDQPQHF

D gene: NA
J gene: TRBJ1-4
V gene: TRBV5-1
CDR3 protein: CASSLSATNEKLFF

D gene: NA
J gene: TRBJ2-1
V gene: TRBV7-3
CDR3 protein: CASSSSGGNRDLSYNEQFF

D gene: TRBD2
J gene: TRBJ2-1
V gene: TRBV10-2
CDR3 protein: CASSPIAGGPDEQFF

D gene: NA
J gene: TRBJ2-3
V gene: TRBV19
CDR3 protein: CASSIEGGGLDTQYF

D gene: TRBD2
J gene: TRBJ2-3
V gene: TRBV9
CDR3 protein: CASSEERGGITDTQYF